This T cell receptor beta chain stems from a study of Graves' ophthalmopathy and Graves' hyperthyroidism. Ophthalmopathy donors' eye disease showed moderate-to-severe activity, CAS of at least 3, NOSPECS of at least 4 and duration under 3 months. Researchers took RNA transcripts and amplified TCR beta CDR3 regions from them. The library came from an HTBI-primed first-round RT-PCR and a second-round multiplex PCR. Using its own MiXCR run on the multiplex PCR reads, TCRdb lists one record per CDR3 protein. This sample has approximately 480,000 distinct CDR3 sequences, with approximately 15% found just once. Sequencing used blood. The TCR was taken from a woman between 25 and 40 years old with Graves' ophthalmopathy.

CDR3 bases: TGTGCCAGCAGTTTTCGGGGGTCTTCTGGAAACACCATATATTTT. It yields the protein CASSFRGSSGNTIYF. The chain has TRBV12-3 or TRBV12-4 and TRBJ1-3; a possible D gene is TRBD1 (5 bases). The CDR3 loop spans 15 amino acids. Trimming removed 3 bases at V and 1 base at J, with 10 bases between.